This T cell receptor (beta chain) was identified during a study of shared clonotypes between healthy human individuals. Across the whole study: CD4 naive and CD4 memory each took three plates per donor, while CD8 naive took two and CD8 memory one.

Clones were read by immunoSEQ multiplex PCR, and TCRdb kept only the in-frame ones, dropping some. There are roughly 2,000,000 clones in the sample; about 95% occur only once, and 1.2% lies in the top ten. In the naive CD8 group, cells lacked CD45RO and were positively selected for CCR7, so terminally differentiated effector memory CD45RA+ cells were left out. All donors qualified as healthy HIV-negative adults and had experienced no recent acute infections or vaccinations. CDR3 size: 13 residues. CDR1 MNHEY and CDR2 SVGAGI come from the germline V gene. Deletions cut 6 bases from V and 4 bases from J, with 12 bases between.

This clonotype originated in a man younger than 35 in good health. The chain uses TRBV6-5 and TRBJ1-2; weak D call: TRBD1 (5 bases). The specimen sequenced was naive CD8+ T cells sorted from blood. CDR3 in DNA: TGTGCCAGCAGGAGACCGGGGCTCTATGGCTACACCTTC. Translating it yields CASRRPGLYGYTF.